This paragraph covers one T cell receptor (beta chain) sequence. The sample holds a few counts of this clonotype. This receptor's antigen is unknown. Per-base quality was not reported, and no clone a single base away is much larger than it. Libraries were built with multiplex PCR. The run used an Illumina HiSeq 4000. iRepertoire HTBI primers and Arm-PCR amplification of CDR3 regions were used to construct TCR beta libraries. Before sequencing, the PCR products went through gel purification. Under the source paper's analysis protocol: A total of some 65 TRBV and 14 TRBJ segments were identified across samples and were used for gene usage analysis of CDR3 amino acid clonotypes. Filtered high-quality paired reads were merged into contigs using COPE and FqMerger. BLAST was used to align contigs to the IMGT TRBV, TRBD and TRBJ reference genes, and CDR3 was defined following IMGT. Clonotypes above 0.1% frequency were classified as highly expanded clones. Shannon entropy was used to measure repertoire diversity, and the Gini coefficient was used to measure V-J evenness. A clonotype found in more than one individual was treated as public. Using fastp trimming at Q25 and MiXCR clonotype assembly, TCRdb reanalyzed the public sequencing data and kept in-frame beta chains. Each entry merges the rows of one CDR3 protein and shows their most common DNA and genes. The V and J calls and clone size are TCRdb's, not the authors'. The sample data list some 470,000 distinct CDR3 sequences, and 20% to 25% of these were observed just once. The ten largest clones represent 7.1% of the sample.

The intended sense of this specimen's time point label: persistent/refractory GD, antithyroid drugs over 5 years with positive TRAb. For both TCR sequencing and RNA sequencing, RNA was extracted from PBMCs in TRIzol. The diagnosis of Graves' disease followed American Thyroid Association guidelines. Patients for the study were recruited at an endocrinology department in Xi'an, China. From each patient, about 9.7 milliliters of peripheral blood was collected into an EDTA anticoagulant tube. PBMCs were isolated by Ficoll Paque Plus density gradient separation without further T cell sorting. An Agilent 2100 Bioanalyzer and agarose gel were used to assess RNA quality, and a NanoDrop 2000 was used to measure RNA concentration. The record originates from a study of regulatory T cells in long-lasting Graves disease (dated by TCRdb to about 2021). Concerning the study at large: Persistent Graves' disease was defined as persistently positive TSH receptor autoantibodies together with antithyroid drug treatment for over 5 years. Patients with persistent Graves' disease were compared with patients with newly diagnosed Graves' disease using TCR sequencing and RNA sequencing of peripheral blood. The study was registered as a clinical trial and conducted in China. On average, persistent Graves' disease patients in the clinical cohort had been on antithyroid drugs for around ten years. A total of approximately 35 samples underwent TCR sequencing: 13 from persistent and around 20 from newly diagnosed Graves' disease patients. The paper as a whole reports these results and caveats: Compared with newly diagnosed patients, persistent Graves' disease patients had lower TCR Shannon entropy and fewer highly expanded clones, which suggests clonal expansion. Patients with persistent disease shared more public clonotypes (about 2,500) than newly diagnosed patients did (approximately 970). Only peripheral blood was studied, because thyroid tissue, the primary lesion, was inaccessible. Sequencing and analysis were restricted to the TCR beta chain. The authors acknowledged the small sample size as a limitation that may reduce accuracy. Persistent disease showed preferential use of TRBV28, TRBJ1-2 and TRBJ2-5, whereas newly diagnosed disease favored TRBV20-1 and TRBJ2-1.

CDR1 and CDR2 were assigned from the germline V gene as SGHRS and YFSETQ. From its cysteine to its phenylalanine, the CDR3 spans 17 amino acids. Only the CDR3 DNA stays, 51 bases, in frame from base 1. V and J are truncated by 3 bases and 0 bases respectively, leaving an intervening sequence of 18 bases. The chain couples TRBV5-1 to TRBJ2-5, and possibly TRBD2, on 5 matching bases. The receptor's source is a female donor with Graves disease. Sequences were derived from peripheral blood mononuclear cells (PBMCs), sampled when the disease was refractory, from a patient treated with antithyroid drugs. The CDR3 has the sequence CASSSDTGRRYQETQYF. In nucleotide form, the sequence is TGCGCCAGCAGCTCCGACACCGGACGGAGGTACCAAGAGACCCAGTACTTC.